Listed here are 13 T cell receptor beta chains from one sample, sequenced in a study of T cell responses to AZD1222 COVID-19 vaccine. Generated by immunoSEQ multiplex PCR, the TCRdb table keeps only in-frame clones and is missing some. This repertoire shows some 150,000 clones, 85% to 95% found once; its top ten account for approximately 1.6%. The source was peripheral blood, collected 28 days after the second AZD1222 dose. The receptors were gathered from an adult who received the AZD1222 COVID-19 vaccine.

The V gene is TRBV3-1 (or the pseudogene TRBV3-2), the J gene TRBJ1-5; 7 bases align to TRBD1. V was clipped by 1 base and J by 5 bases; unmatched bases: 5. The CDR3 loop spans 15 amino acids. Per the germline V gene, CDR1 is LGHDT and CDR2 is YNNKEL (reference sequence). For the CDR3, the DNA is TGTGCCAGCAGCCAAGGGACAGGTACCCATCAGCCCCAGCATTTT. This codes for CASSQGTGTHQPQHF.

The rearrangement links TRBV19 to TRBJ1-1; maybe TRBD1 (5 bases). Germline V gene lookup returns CDR1 LNHDA and CDR2 SQIVND (reference sequence). V was cut by 4 bases and J by 0 bases, with 21 bases left in between. This CDR3 is built from 18 residues. CDR3 protein: CASSTSPRRGGMNTEAFF. The DNA for the CDR3 is TGTGCCAGTAGTACCTCCCCGAGGCGGGGCGGGATGAACACTGAAGCTTTCTTT.

The V gene is TRBV19, the J gene TRBJ1-3; no firm D call. Trimming left V 1 base short and J 0 bases short, with 4 bases between. The CDR3 has 14 amino acids. In germline, CDR1 is LNHDA, CDR2 SQIVND (reference sequence). The CDR3 is CASSIVASGNTIYF. CDR3 coding DNA: TGTGCCAGTAGTATAGTGGCCTCTGGAAACACCATATATTTT.

The chain is built from TRBV28 and TRBJ1-2; D is unclear. The CDR3 runs to 13 residues. Germline V lookup: CDR1 MDHEN, CDR2 SYDVKM. V gave up 3 bases and J gave up 4 bases, with 9 bases separating them. As DNA, the CDR3 is TGTGCCAGCAGTTTGTTGGGTTCCTATGGCTACACCTTC. This gives the protein CASSLLGSYGYTF.

The rearrangement links TRBV27 to TRBJ1-5; no clear D. There are 15 residues in the CDR3. V was cut by 2 bases and J by 0 bases, with 8 bases left in between. Per germline, CDR1 MNHEY and CDR2 SMNVEV (reference sequence). This chain's CDR3 is CASSLMGNSNQPQHF. The CDR3 DNA follows: TGTGCCAGCAGTTTAATGGGAAATAGCAATCAGCCCCAGCATTTT.

The chain has TRBV2 and TRBJ1-2; D is unresolved. This CDR3 has 15 residues. V was clipped by 3 bases and J by 2 bases, with 13 bases between them. CDR1 is SNHLY, CDR2 FYNNEI, per germline. As DNA, the CDR3 is TGTGCCAGCAGTGAGATGGGGATGGCCAACTATGGCTACACCTTC. It codes for CASSEMGMANYGYTF.

The chain carries TRBV6-2 or TRBV6-3 and TRBJ2-3; D might be TRBD1 (6 bases). The CDR3 totals 15 residues. Germline CDR1 and CDR2: MNHEY and SVGEGT. V lost 4 bases and J lost 2, with 13 bases in between. The CDR3 loop reads CASSFLGASTDTQYF. The CDR3 DNA reads as TGTGCCAGCAGTTTTTTGGGGGCGTCCACAGATACGCAGTATTTT.

The chain employs TRBV2 and TRBJ2-2, with D perhaps being TRBD1 or TRBD2 (5 bases each). Looked up from germline, CDR1 is SNHLY and CDR2 is FYNNEI. The CDR3 extends over 17 amino acids. The V end lost 3 bases, the J end lost 6 bases, and 20 bases lay between the germline ends. The CDR3 nucleotides are TGTGCCAGCAGTGAGCATAACCCGGGACCAGGCCCCGGGGAGCTGTTTTTT. This gives the protein CASSEHNPGPGPGELFF.

The chain links TRBV5-1 to TRBJ2-3; TRBD1 aligns across 7 bases. V dropped 0 bases and J dropped 5; count of bases not matched to a gene: 3. Per the germline V gene, CDR1 is SGHRS and CDR2 is YFSETQ. CDR3 length: 14 residues. For the CDR3, the DNA is TGCGCCAGCAGCTTGGGACAGGGTATAGATACGCAGTATTTT. Its translation: CASSLGQGIDTQYF.

The chain joins TRBV2 to TRBJ2-5; D may correspond to TRBD1 or TRBD2 (5 bases each). Germline V gene sequence: CDR1 SNHLY, CDR2 FYNNEI. The CDR3 spans 17 residues. Trimming removed 0 bases at V and 0 bases at J, with 14 bases between. DNA for the CDR3: TGTGCCAGCAGTGAAGCGCCCGGGGCACAGTACCAAGAGACCCAGTACTTC. Translation gives CASSEAPGAQYQETQYF.

The V gene is TRBV7-2, the J gene TRBJ2-3; the match to TRBD1 covers 8 bases. With 5 bases clipped from V and 6 bases from J, the junction kept 10 bases outside the gene matches. The CDR3 spans 15 residues. Germline loops: CDR1 SGHTA, CDR2 FQGNSA. In nucleotides, the CDR3 is TGTGCCAGCAGCACCCGGACAGGGCATTTCGATACGCAGTATTTT. This encodes CASSTRTGHFDTQYF.

The gene calls are TRBV3-1 (or the pseudogene TRBV3-2) and TRBJ1-1, with TRBD1 matching 8 bases. V trimming: 6 bases; J trimming: 3 bases; junction bases outside the gene matches: 3. The germline gives CDR1 LGHDT, CDR2 YNNKEL (reference sequence). CDR3 size: 13 residues. The CDR3 coding sequence is TGTGCCAGCAGGCGACAGGGGTACACTGAAGCTTTCTTT. Its translation is CASRRQGYTEAFF.

The rearrangement uses TRBV5-6 and TRBJ1-1; D remains unclear. The V end was cut by 2 bases, the J end by 4 bases, with 12 bases between. In germline, CDR1 is SGHDT, CDR2 YYEEEE. The CDR3 has 14 amino acids. CDR3 coding DNA: TGTGCCAGCAGCTTTCCTAACTCGGGCACTGAAGCTTTCTTT. This encodes CASSFPNSGTEAFF.